This T cell receptor (beta chain) comes out of a study of glioma-infiltrating T cells after dendritic cell vaccination. This CDR3 contains 15 residues. CDR1 and CDR2 from the germline V gene are LNHDA and SQIVND (reference sequence). The ends lost 7 bases at V and 2 bases at J; junction bases unmatched: 6. The primer mix had 60 V beta and 13 J beta primers. TCRdb's copy holds only in-frame clones and misses some; the assay was immunoSEQ multiplex PCR. The sample contains 90,000 or so clones, more than 70% of which appear only once. The chain employs TRBV19 and TRBJ1-3, with 9 positions matching TRBD1. This specimen was blood, taken before dendritic cell vaccination. The receptor's source is a human donor with glioblastoma. The CDR3 reads CASMGQGSTGNTIYF. CDR3 DNA sequence: TGTGCCAGTATGGGACAGGGTAGTACTGGAAACACCATATATTTT.